A single sample is the source of the 7 T cell receptor beta chains below, sequenced in a study of patients and donors after allogeneic stem cell transplantation. TCRdb re-called the RT-PCR reads through MiXCR, storing one row per CDR3 protein. The data show tens of thousands of distinct CDR3 sequences, with approximately 49% seen just once and 50% to 75% held by the top ten. Sequenced sample: blood, either unsorted or a sorted T cell fraction (not recorded which). The receptors here all came from a human donor who was either an allogeneic HSCT recipient or a stem cell or donor lymphocyte infusion donor (not recorded which). It is not recorded whose cells these are; they may come from a transplant donor.

To note about this clonotype: An end of the junction differs from the germline gene, which may be a read error. The J gene is TRBJ1-2, the V gene TRBV25-1; maybe TRBD1 (6 bases). The germline V gene has CDR1 MGHDK and CDR2 SYGVNS. This CDR3 region has 13 residues. The DNA of the CDR3 is TGTACCAGCAGTTTACAGGGAACCTATGGCTACACCTTC. This sequence encodes CTSSLQGTYGYTF.

This clonotype was seen a handful of times. This sequence joins TRBV20-1 and TRBJ1-1; maybe TRBD1 (6 bases). Per the germline V gene, CDR1 is DFQATT and CDR2 is SNEGSKA (reference sequence). V was cut by 7 bases and J by 1 base, with 13 bases left in between. The CDR3 sequence is 13 residues long. CDR3 amino acids: CSVPGVRNTEAFF. CDR3 nucleotides: TGCAGTGTTCCAGGGGTAAGGAACACTGAAGCTTTCTTT.

V is TRBV27 and J is TRBJ2-7; no clear D gene. This CDR3 contains 13 residues. V dropped 5 bases and J dropped 3 bases, with 11 bases sitting between them. The germline V gene encodes CDR1 MNHEY and CDR2 SMNVEV (reference sequence). This CDR3 is CASSRGKHYEQYF. The CDR3 DNA reads TGTGCCAGCAGTCGAGGTAAACACTACGAGCAGTACTTC.

V usage is TRBV5-5 and J usage is TRBJ1-5; no clear D. The V end lost 0 bases, the J end lost 3 bases, and 7 bases lay between the germline ends. This CDR3 region has 14 residues. Germline assignment: CDR1 SGHKS and CDR2 YYEKEE (reference sequence). The CDR3 DNA reads TGTGCCAGCAGCTTGGGACCGTACAATCAGCCCCAGCATTTT. Translation: CASSLGPYNQPQHF. Together with reference TRBV5-5 and TRBJ1-5, the CDR3 gives the full variable domain: DAGVTQSPTHLIKTRGQQVTLRCSPISGHKSVSWYQQVLGQGPQFIFQYYEKEERGRGNFPDRFSARQFPNYSSELNVNALLLGDSALYLCASSLGPYNQPQHFGDGTRLSIL.

The DNA for the CDR3 is TGCGCCAGCAGCTTAAGGAGCGAGGGGTACCAGCCCCAGCATTTT. It specifies CASSLRSEGYQPQHF. The chain recombines TRBV5-1 with TRBJ1-5; D possibly corresponds to TRBD1 (5 bases). Trimming cost V 2 bases and J 7 bases, with 16 bases left between them. The CDR3 extends over 15 amino acids. The germline V gene encodes CDR1 SGHRS and CDR2 YFSETQ.

The chain couples TRBV20-1 to TRBJ1-2; no reliable D call. V gave up 6 bases and J gave up 3 bases, with 5 bases separating them. This CDR3 is 10 amino acids long. In germline, CDR1 is DFQATT, CDR2 SNEGSKA (reference sequence). CDR3 coding DNA: TGCAGTGCCGGCCACTATGGCTACACCTTC. Residues: CSAGHYGYTF.

The chain is built from TRBV2 and TRBJ1-2; D is unresolved. V was pared by 5 bases and J by 2 bases, with 18 bases between. In germline, CDR1 is SNHLY, CDR2 FYNNEI. The CDR3 spans 16 residues. The CDR3 DNA reads TGTGCCAGCAGTAACTGGCAGGAGCGGTCAAACTATGGCTACACCTTC. This codes for CASSNWQERSNYGYTF.